Each of the 30 T cell receptor beta chains below was sequenced from the same sample in a study of blood T cell repertoires in COVID-19. The assay was immunoSEQ multiplex PCR, and TCRdb's table has in-frame clones only and misses some. The data contain some 270,000 clones, approximately 88% of them singletons. Sequenced input: PBMCs or T cells enriched from blood (not recorded which). Receptors originate from a woman aged 40-49 years who had been exposed to COVID-19.

This chain uses TRBV7-2 with TRBJ2-3; tentatively, D is TRBD1 (5 bases). Trimming cost V 5 bases and J 4 bases, with 10 bases left between them. Germline values: CDR1 SGHTA, CDR2 FQGNSA. This CDR3 spans 13 amino acids. The CDR3 nucleotides read TGTGCCAGCAGCGTCTCAGGGTCAGATACGCAGTATTTT. Its protein is CASSVSGSDTQYF.

This sequence joins TRBV24-1 and TRBJ2-5; 13 nucleotides agree with TRBD2. With V trimmed by 1 base and J by 5 bases, 6 bases remained unmatched. CDR3 length: 17 residues. Germline V gene sequence: CDR1 KGHDR, CDR2 SFDVKD. The CDR3 DNA follows: TGTGCCACCAGTGATTTTTGGGGACTAGCGGGAAAGGAGACCCAGTACTTC. It codes for CATSDFWGLAGKETQYF.

The CDR3 nucleotides read TGTGCCAGCAGCGGGGGAGGACCCACCGGGGAGCTGTTTTTT. As protein: CASSGGGPTGELFF. The chain couples TRBV9 to TRBJ2-2; D is possibly TRBD2 (6 bases). V lost 3 bases and J lost 4, with 10 bases in between. CDR1 and CDR2 from the germline V gene are SGDLS and YYNGEE. This CDR3 is 14 amino acids long.

In this sample, this clone turned up once. The genes are TRBV5-1 and TRBJ1-4; D remains ambiguous. The CDR3 is 14 amino acids. V shed 1 base and J shed 4 bases, with 8 bases lying between them. Germline values: CDR1 SGHRS, CDR2 YFSETQ. CDR3 amino acids: CASSLRVINEKLFF. CDR3 DNA sequence: TGCGCCAGCAGCTTGCGCGTAATTAATGAAAAACTGTTTTTT.

The J gene is TRBJ2-1, the V gene TRBV9; TRBD1 matches at 11 bases. The CDR3 runs 16 residues. Trimming took 4 bases from V and 3 from J; bases not matched to a gene: 6. From germline, CDR1 is SGDLS and CDR2 YYNGEE. In DNA, the CDR3 is TGTGCCAGCAGCTTGGGGACAGGGGGGCTCTACAATGAGCAGTTCTTC. Protein sequence: CASSLGTGGLYNEQFF.

This clone has only one observation. V is TRBV3-1 (or the pseudogene TRBV3-2) and J is TRBJ2-7, with 7 bases lining up with TRBD2. V gave up 5 bases and J gave up 3 bases; unmatched junction bases: 7. This CDR3 spans 14 amino acids. Germline V gene lookup returns CDR1 LGHDT and CDR2 YNNKEL (reference sequence). The CDR3 is CASSKPGLNYEQYF. The CDR3 region has the DNA TGTGCCAGCAGCAAACCGGGACTAAACTACGAGCAGTACTTC.

The chain combines TRBV4-3 with TRBJ2-3; 7 bases align to TRBD2. Germline lookup yields CDR1 LGHNA and CDR2 YSLEER. V lost 0 bases and J lost 7; bases outside the gene matches: 7. The CDR3 loop spans 15 amino acids. The CDR3: CASSQDGGGTNTQYF. The CDR3 coding sequence is TGCGCCAGCAGCCAAGATGGGGGGGGGACGAATACGCAGTATTTT.

This clone has just one count. The chain recombines TRBV14 with TRBJ2-2, with 8 bases matching TRBD1. The germline CDR1 and CDR2 sequences are SGHDN and FVKESK. Trimming took 4 bases from V and 4 from J; bases not matched to a gene: 8. This CDR3 has 16 amino acids. DNA for the CDR3: TGTGCCAGCAGCCCCCCCGGGACAGGTTCCACCGGGGAGCTGTTTTTT. Its protein product is CASSPPGTGSTGELFF.

The rearrangement joins TRBV11-3 to TRBJ2-1; 11 bases align to TRBD2. CDR3 length: 16 amino acids. Germline V gene lookup returns CDR1 SGHNT and CDR2 YENEEA. With V trimmed by 4 bases and J by 7 bases, 9 bases remained unmatched. CDR3 sequence (DNA): TGTGCCAGCAGCTATAGCGGGAGGGCCATTTTGAATGAGCAGTTCTTC. The encoded protein is CASSYSGRAILNEQFF.

In DNA form, the CDR3 reads TGTGCCAGCAGCCAAGATTTGGGGACTAGCGGACAAACGCAGTATTTT. Its translation is CASSQDLGTSGQTQYF. The chain has TRBV3-1 (or the pseudogene TRBV3-2) and TRBJ2-3, with 11 bases that match TRBD2. This CDR3 region has 16 residues. CDR1 is LGHDT and CDR2 is YNNKEL in the germline V gene (reference sequence). V lost 0 bases to trimming and J lost 9 bases; unmatched junction nucleotides: 8.

This clone was picked up one time. The chain combines TRBV19 with TRBJ2-7; the match to TRBD1 covers 8 bases. The germline gives CDR1 LNHDA, CDR2 SQIVND (reference sequence). Losses at the gene ends were 2 bases for V and 2 bases for J; bases not matched to a gene: 11. This CDR3 region has 17 residues. The DNA for the CDR3 is TGTGCCAGTAGTATAATCATCCGGACAGGGAGCACCTACGAGCAGTACGTC. Translating it yields CASSIIIRTGSTYEQYV.

The V gene is TRBV5-6, the J gene TRBJ2-7; TRBD2 might be the D (6 bases). The CDR3 consists of 15 residues. Germline CDR1 SGHDT, CDR2 YYEEEE. Trimming left V 4 bases short and J 2 bases short, with 16 bases between. CDR3 DNA sequence: TGTGCCAGCAGCCAGATGACGGGGGTCACCTACGAGCAGTACTTC. As protein: CASSQMTGVTYEQYF.

V gene TRBV7-2 combines with J gene TRBJ2-1; 10 positions agree with TRBD2. Germline V CDR1 and CDR2: SGHTA, FQGNSA. V gave up 6 bases and J gave up 7 bases; unmatched junction bases: 9. This CDR3 has 15 amino acids. The CDR3 region is CASRKASGGANEQFF. DNA for the CDR3: TGTGCCAGCAGGAAGGCGAGCGGGGGGGCTAATGAGCAGTTCTTC.

The CDR3 DNA sequence: TGTGCCATCAGCAGACAGGGGGCGAACACTGAAGCTTTCTTT. Translating it yields CAISRQGANTEAFF. The chain has TRBV10-3 and TRBJ1-1; 10 nucleotides agree with TRBD1. The CDR3 has 14 residues. V lost 6 bases to trimming and J lost 1 base; unmatched junction nucleotides: 2. CDR1 is ENHRY and CDR2 is SYGVKD in the germline V gene.

The chain recombines TRBV28 with TRBJ2-7, with 7 nucleotides matching TRBD1. CDR1 and CDR2 (germline): MDHEN, SYDVKM. The CDR3 has 15 residues. Germline trimming cut 6 bases from V and 6 bases from J; bases unmatched to any gene: 14. CDR3 nucleotides: TGTGCCAGCAGCCCCCCCGGGACAGCCCTCTTCGAGCAGTACTTC. It specifies CASSPPGTALFEQYF.

The rearrangement links TRBV6-4 to TRBJ1-2; the match to TRBD1 covers 8 bases. Germline loops: CDR1 MRHNA, CDR2 SNTAGT. CDR3 length equals 15 residues. Unmatched junction bases numbered 7, after V lost 0 bases and J lost 7 bases. The CDR3 DNA reads as TGTGCCAGCAGTGACTCCTCCGGGACAGGTAGTGGCTACACCTTC. As protein: CASSDSSGTGSGYTF.

The V and J genes are TRBV3-1 (or the pseudogene TRBV3-2) and TRBJ2-1; the match to TRBD2 covers 7 bases. This CDR3 is built from 13 residues. Trimming cost V 4 bases and J 9 bases; bases outside gene matches: 6. Germline V gene lookup returns CDR1 LGHDT and CDR2 YNNKEL (reference sequence). The CDR3 nucleotides are TGTGCCAGCAGCCGTGAGACTAGCTCTGAGCAGTTCTTC. Amino acids: CASSRETSSEQFF.

The chain recombines TRBV24-1 with TRBJ2-7, with D unclear. Germline-derived CDR1 and CDR2 are KGHDR and SFDVKD. The CDR3 contains 18 residues. Deletions cut 12 bases from V and 0 bases from J, with 29 bases between. CDR3 nucleotide sequence: TGTGCCGACCTAGACCGTAACGACCGAAACCAGAGCTCCTACGAGCAGTACGTC. Amino acids: CADLDRNDRNQSSYEQYV.

This chain connects TRBV19 to TRBJ1-3; possibly TRBD1 for D (6 bases). Between the trimmed V and J ends, which lost 6 bases and 3 bases, there was a span of 18 bases. The CDR3 loop spans 16 amino acids. The germline gives CDR1 LNHDA, CDR2 SQIVND (reference sequence). The CDR3 DNA reads as TGTGCCAGTAGAGGGGGGGCGATCCGAGATGGAAACACCATATATTTT. It translates to CASRGGAIRDGNTIYF. The whole variable domain, remainder taken from reference TRBV19 and TRBJ1-3, is DGGITQSPKYLFRKEGQNVTLSCEQNLNHDAMYWYRQDPGQGLRLIYYSQIVNDFQKGDIAEGYSVSREKKESFPLTVTSAQKNPTAFYLCASRGGAIRDGNTIYFGEGSWLTVV.

This clone was seen a few times. This sequence joins TRBV21-1 and TRBJ1-2; TRBD1, the D gene given by the table, was not confirmed from the DNA. TRBV21-1 is annotated as a pseudogene. The length of the CDR3 is 12 residues. The CDR3 sequence is CASSTDSHGYTF. CDR3 nucleotide sequence: TGTGCCAGCAGCACTGACAGTCATGGCTACACCTTC.

V usage is TRBV30 and J usage is TRBJ1-6; D might be TRBD1 (6 bases). There are 12 residues in the CDR3. Per germline, CDR1 GTSNPN and CDR2 SVGIG (reference sequence). Trimming removed 3 bases from V and 9 bases from J, with 9 bases in between. CDR3 coding DNA: TGTGCCTGGAGGGCAGGGGTTTCACCCCTCCACTTT. Translation: CAWRAGVSPLHF.

This clone was seen more than once but under ten times. This sequence joins TRBV9 and TRBJ1-6; TRBD1 matches 7 bases. With 0 bases clipped from V and 10 bases from J, the junction kept 4 bases outside the gene matches. The CDR3 runs to 14 residues. Per the germline V gene, CDR1 is SGDLS and CDR2 is YYNGEE. The CDR3 here is CASSVEGARSPLHF. In DNA, the CDR3 is TGTGCCAGCAGCGTAGAGGGGGCTCGATCACCCCTCCACTTT.

The chain carries TRBV10-2 and TRBJ2-7; no clear D gene. This CDR3 region has 14 residues. V was trimmed by 6 bases and J by 0 bases, leaving 12 bases between them. Germline loops: CDR1 WSHSY, CDR2 SAAADI. This CDR3 reads CASRQDSSSYEQYV. As DNA, the CDR3 is TGCGCCAGCAGGCAGGATTCCAGCTCCTACGAGCAGTACGTC.

This CDR3 reads CASKEVLHGYTF. The CDR3 DNA reads TGTGCCAGTAAGGAGGTTCTGCATGGCTACACCTTC. The rearrangement joins TRBV19 to TRBJ1-2; D gene ambiguous. CDR1 and CDR2 (germline): LNHDA, SQIVND (reference sequence). CDR3 length: 12 amino acids. V lost 7 bases to trimming and J lost 6 bases, with 12 bases between them.

The gene calls are TRBV14 and TRBJ2-5; no clear D. This CDR3 spans 13 amino acids. Germline CDR1 SGHDN, CDR2 FVKESK. V was clipped by 0 bases and J by 5 bases, with 7 bases between them. CDR3 bases: TGTGCCAGCAGCCAAGATAATCGGGAGACCCAGTACTTC. This gives the protein CASSQDNRETQYF.

This clone has just a few counts. The chain is built from TRBV18 and TRBJ1-3; D may be TRBD1 (6 bases). The germline V and J ends were trimmed by 3 bases and 3 bases, with 15 bases remaining between them. This CDR3 contains 16 residues. The germline CDR1 and CDR2 sequences are KGHSH and LQKENI. As DNA, the CDR3 is TGTGCCAGCTCACCGGGAGGGACAATCAGTGGAAACACCATATATTTT. It specifies CASSPGGTISGNTIYF.

V usage is TRBV11-3 and J usage is TRBJ2-1; TRBD2 matches at 12 bases. Trimming removed 5 bases from V and 5 bases from J; junction bases left unmatched: 4. Germline V gene lookup returns CDR1 SGHNT and CDR2 YENEEA. The CDR3 length is 15 residues. DNA for the CDR3: TGTGCCAGCAGCCACGGACTAGCGGGGAACAATGAGCAGTTCTTC. Protein: CASSHGLAGNNEQFF.

The V call is TRBV3-1 (or the pseudogene TRBV3-2), the J call TRBJ1-6; no clear D gene. This CDR3 spans 17 amino acids. V lost 3 bases and J 5 bases, leaving 17 bases between the germline ends. Germline CDR1 reads LGHDT; CDR2 reads YNNKEL (reference sequence). DNA for the CDR3: TGTGCCAGCAGCCATTACTCGGGGATAGGAGATAATTCACCCCTCCACTTT. This translates into CASSHYSGIGDNSPLHF.

This clone has only one observation. This rearrangement joins TRBV7-2 to TRBJ1-1; tentatively, D is TRBD1 (5 bases). The V and J ends lost 5 bases and 1 base respectively, with 23 bases between them. The CDR3 length is 18 residues. Germline-derived CDR1 and CDR2 are SGHTA and FQGNSA. CDR3 in amino acids: CASSTVSIGGTGNTEAFF. In nucleotides, the CDR3 is TGTGCCAGCAGCACAGTAAGCATCGGGGGTACGGGGAACACTGAAGCTTTCTTT. Together with reference TRBV7-2 and TRBJ1-1, the CDR3 gives the full variable domain: GAGVSQSPSNKVTEKGKDVELRCDPISGHTALYWYRQSLGQGLEFLIYFQGNSAPDKSGLPSDRFSAERTGGSVSTLTIQRTQQEDSAVYLCASSTVSIGGTGNTEAFFGQGTRLTVV.

This rearrangement joins TRBV11-3 to TRBJ1-3; TRBD1 might be the D (5 bases). Germline values: CDR1 SGHNT, CDR2 YENEEA. Trimming removed 4 bases at V and 4 bases at J, with 20 bases between. This CDR3 region has 17 residues. CDR3 loop: CASSYIPGWLEGNTIYF. CDR3 nucleotide sequence: TGTGCCAGCAGCTACATTCCAGGGTGGCTAGAAGGAAACACCATATATTTT.